This T cell receptor (beta chain) was observed in a study of tissue T cells after allogeneic stem cell transplantation. Libraries were prepared by immunoSEQ multiplex PCR; TCRdb keeps only in-frame clonotypes and omits some of them. This repertoire shows roughly 7,300 clones, approximately 55% found once; its top ten account for roughly 12%. V lost 0 bases, J lost 0 bases, and 4 bases lay in between. Germline V CDR1 and CDR2: SNHLY, FYNGKV (reference sequence). This CDR3 spans 14 amino acids. The study's findings and limits: Anatomically similar tissues had similar TCR repertoires within each patient. Which tissue TCRs were alloreactive or antigen-specific was not determined. Some clones might be persisting host cells.

Concerning this clone itself: Its specificity is not known. The genes are named according to mouse. The CDR3 goes on 1 residue after the read ends, and that part is filled in from the germline J gene.

The time point denotes: mouse harvest day 7 after allogeneic transplant. The graft held 10^6 splenic CD5+ T cells and 10^7 T-cell-depleted bone marrow cells. The sample comprised lymph node tissue. The V gene is TRBV3, the J gene TRBJ2-5; no firm D call. The sequence was obtained from a female BALB/c mouse given C57BL/6 T cells with graft-versus-host disease after an allogeneic hematopoietic cell transplant. CDR3 residues: CASSLAGNQDTQYF. CDR3 bases read: TGTGCCAGCAGCTTAGCTGGGAACCAAGACACCCAGTAC.